Described below is a single T cell receptor beta chain sequence and its context. This clonotype was found many times. Its antigen remains undetermined. One base away there is no much larger clone; base qualities are not given. Sequencing instrument: Illumina HiSeq 2500. Quantitative 5'-RACE with molecular barcodes was used to prepare TCR beta libraries. Processing in the source paper ran as follows. A new computational method, built on a probabilistic model of VDJ rearrangement, was used to identify disease-linked TCR variants. The public reads were quality trimmed at Q25 with fastp and then assembled into clones with MiXCR by TCRdb, keeping productive beta chains. Here each entry gathers all rows of one CDR3 protein and keeps the most common genes and DNA. The V and J calls reflect TCRdb's pipeline rather than the authors' work. The table for this sample lists roughly 120,000 distinct CDR3 sequences; about 6.5% of them were counted only once. The top ten hold over 9% of the sample.

The data derive from a study of CD8 T cells in ankylosing spondylitis (dated by TCRdb to about 2017). A note on the overall study: To find TCR variants linked to disease, the study profiled T cell receptor beta repertoires in ankylosing spondylitis patients and healthy donors. Samples of peripheral blood were taken, and for ankylosing spondylitis patients, synovial fluid was collected as well. In total, the full study cohort was made up of 85 to 140 healthy donors and approximately 27 ankylosing spondylitis patients.

The V end loses 4 bases and the J end loses 0 bases, and a stretch of 13 bases separates them. Including the terminal cysteine and phenylalanine, the CDR3 comprises 15 residues. The sequence is cut down to CDR3 DNA, 45 bases in frame from base 1. Study-wide conclusions, independent of this receptor: The disease-linked clones had a CD8+ phenotype and were found at relatively low frequencies in peripheral blood. Some TCR beta motif variants had previously been reported in synovial fluid and blood of reactive arthritis patients, which suggested common disease-initiation mechanisms. According to the report, matched synovial fluid samples from ankylosing spondylitis patients were significantly enriched for the disease-linked clones. A TCR beta motif of 8 or 9 highly homologous amino acid variants appeared characteristic of blood from ankylosing spondylitis patients.

The sequence was collected from a male donor with ankylosing spondylitis or in good health (not recorded which). Sequences were obtained from blood, either unsorted or a sorted T cell fraction (not recorded which). This chain joins TRBV12-3 or TRBV12-4 to TRBJ2-7; the D segment is perhaps TRBD1 or TRBD2, each sharing 5 matched bases. The CDR3 corresponds to CASSSPEGTSYEQYF. The DNA is TGTGCCAGCAGTTCCCCAGAAGGGACCTCCTACGAGCAGTACTTC.